This T cell receptor (beta chain) is drawn from a study of cytomegalovirus exposure and HLA in healthy donors (dated 2017 in TCRdb). Looking at the study overall: According to a later analysis, the 120 or so validation repertoires were produced on the same platform as the roughly 700 repertoires of the first cohort. Besides the first cohort of around 700 subjects, a separate validation cohort made up of roughly 130 different subjects was used. The study aimed to test whether cataloging public T cell receptors could reveal signatures of past pathogen exposure. The study combined high-throughput TCR immunosequencing, statistical association of individual TCRs with disease status, and machine learning to predict cytomegalovirus infection status.

V was cut back by 0 bases and J by 4 bases, leaving a gap of 5 bases between them. The CDR3, from cysteine to phenylalanine, totals 12 residues. Kept here is only the CDR3 DNA, which spans 36 bases and is read in frame from base 1. CDR1 and CDR2, per the germline V gene (reference sequence), are GTSNPN and SVGIG. The donors belonged to the validation cohort of roughly 120 subjects, which was separate from the approximately 660-subject first cohort. Notes on this clone: Its recognized antigen is unknown. Base-call qualities are not available, and no considerably larger clone is one nucleotide away.

The investigation overall reported the following: All 110 or so repertoires were used to score co-occurrence in the validation cohort in a later analysis, because that analysis had no HLA typing for the cohort. Most TCR sequences were observed very rarely across donors, whereas some public TCRs were present in many individuals. It was suggested by the authors that the approach could potentially be generalized to other disease states and immunological phenotypes. A later analysis found that TCRs clustered in the first cohort also tended to co-occur in the 120 validation repertoires, with 94% of cluster scores above 0. In vitro tests confirmed that three of the cytomegalovirus-associated TCR beta chains recognize cytomegalovirus antigens. A total of about 150 TCR beta chains were listed by the study as associated with cytomegalovirus. The classifier was reported to diagnose cytomegalovirus status with high specificity and sensitivity in both the original cohort and the validation cohort.

Preparation of the library involved the immunoSEQ multiplex PCR assay. The paper's data handling went like this. To diagnose cytomegalovirus status from the catalog of TCR beta chain sequences, a statistical classification framework was built. This is the immuneACCESS table as TCRdb keeps it, with only in-frame sequences that have V and J called. A part of the clones is gone; compared with another copy, unresolved V genes explain less than half, and the rest is unexplained. V and J calls and clone size are copied from that table; D and trimming were computed from the DNA. This sample lists about 64,000 clones; roughly 90% were detected once. Clones ranked in the top ten supply 1.7% of the sample.

Sequencing was performed on PBMCs. The sequence links TRBV30 to TRBJ2-3; a confident D gene designation cannot be given. The receptor's source is a woman aged 18-29 years in good health and CMV-seronegative. The nucleotides read TGTGCCTGGAGTGTTGCGGCAGATACGCAGTATTTT. The encoded protein is CAWSVAADTQYF. Beyond the CDR3, the reference TRBV30 and TRBJ2-3 genes provide the residues; the full variable domain reads: SQTIHQWPATLVQPVGSPLSLECTVEGTSNPNLYWYRQAAGRGLQLLFYSVGIGQISSEVPQNLSASRPQDRQFILSSKKLLLSDSGFYLCAWSVAADTQYFGPGTRLTVL.